One and the same sample provided the 19 T cell receptor beta chains below, sequenced in a study of identical twins. From the 5' RACE reads, TCRdb called clonotypes with MiXCR, one entry per CDR3 protein. The sample holds 650,000 to 750,000 distinct CDR3 sequences, about 20% seen once. This sample was also put to use in a study of T cells expressing NK-cell markers.

Sequenced: PBMCs. The receptor source for this set is a woman aged 18-29 years in good health.

This rearrangement joins TRBV29-1 to TRBJ2-7, with 8 nucleotides matching TRBD1. This CDR3 region has 13 residues. In germline, CDR1 is SQVTM, CDR2 ANQGSEA. V trimming: 4 bases; J trimming: 2 bases; junction bases outside the gene matches: 4. This CDR3 reads CSVVDRVAYEQYF. The CDR3 region has the DNA TGCAGCGTTGTGGACAGGGTGGCCTACGAGCAGTACTTC.

A few counts support this clonotype. For the CDR3, the DNA is TGTGCCAGCGCGGGGGGAACCACAGATACGCAGTATTTT. Encoded protein: CASAGGTTDTQYF. The rearrangement links TRBV7-9 to TRBJ2-3; 8 bases agree with TRBD2. The J segment lost 2 bases and the V segment lost 8 bases, leaving 3 bases of the junction unmatched. The CDR3 runs 13 residues. CDR1 and CDR2 from the germline V gene are SEHNR and FQNEAQ (reference sequence).

There are many counts of this clonotype. CDR3 coding DNA: TGTGCCAGCAGTTTTCCGGAATCACCCCTCCACTTT. Translated, it gives CASSFPESPLHF. This chain joins TRBV12-3 or TRBV12-4 and TRBJ1-6, with D hard to call. Trimming removed 3 bases from V and 10 bases from J, with 7 bases in between. The CDR3 is 12 amino acids.

The chain employs TRBV20-1 and TRBJ2-3, with D possibly TRBD2 on 6 matching bases. Between the trimmed V and J ends, which lost 7 bases and 6 bases, there was a span of 11 bases. There are 11 residues in the CDR3. Germline loops: CDR1 DFQATT, CDR2 SNEGSKA (reference sequence). The CDR3 protein is CSGGAGDTQYF. As DNA, the CDR3 is TGCAGTGGCGGGGCGGGGGATACGCAGTATTTT.

Comment on this clonotype: A much larger clone is a single base away; this may be a read error. This chain links TRBV7-7 with TRBJ2-3, with 7 bases matching TRBD2. The germline V gene encodes CDR1 SSHAT and CDR2 FNYEAQ (reference sequence). The CDR3 spans 15 residues. CDR3 in amino acids: CASAPGLWYTDTQYF. DNA for the CDR3: TGTGCTAGCGCTCCGGGACTATGGTATACAGATACGCAGTATTTT.

The chain has TRBV20-1 and TRBJ1-2; 7 nucleotides agree with TRBD1. The CDR3 is 11 residues long. Trimming cost V 7 bases and J 3 bases; bases outside gene matches: 2. The germline gives CDR1 DFQATT, CDR2 SNEGSKA (reference sequence). The DNA for the CDR3 is TGCAGTGATACAGGGGACTATGGCTACACCTTC. This encodes CSDTGDYGYTF.

The CDR3 here is CASKGGSGGPNEQFF. In DNA form, the CDR3 reads TGTGCCAGCAAAGGGGGCAGCGGGGGGCCCAATGAGCAGTTCTTC. The genes are TRBV2 and TRBJ2-1; TRBD2 agrees at 9 bases. The CDR3 has 15 residues. V shed 7 bases, J shed 6 bases, and the junction held 10 bases outside the gene matches. Looked up from germline, CDR1 is SNHLY and CDR2 is FYNNEI. The full variable domain, with the rest looked up from reference TRBV2 and TRBJ2-1, is EPEVTQTPSHQVTQMGQEVILRCVPISNHLYFYWYRQILGQKVEFLVSFYNNEISEKSEIFDDQFSVERPDGSNFTLKIRSTKLEDSAMYFCASKGGSGGPNEQFFGPGTRLTVL.

The chain couples TRBV7-9 to TRBJ2-5; D call uncertain. The CDR3 extends over 14 amino acids. The V end lost 8 bases, the J end lost 2 bases, and 15 bases lay between the germline ends. Germline V gene sequence: CDR1 SEHNR, CDR2 FQNEAQ (reference sequence). The CDR3 DNA is TGTGCCAGCGGATCTTTTCCCGTTCAAGAGACCCAGTACTTC. Translating gives CASGSFPVQETQYF.

This clonotype was observed a few times. J is TRBJ2-1 and V is TRBV12-3 or TRBV12-4; D is uncertain. Trimming pared 6 bases from V and 2 bases from J, leaving 11 bases between. The CDR3 has 14 residues. CDR3 in DNA: TGTGCCAGCAGCCCAGCAGCCGCCTACAATGAGCAGTTCTTC. This sequence encodes CASSPAAAYNEQFF.

This clonotype has only a few counts. The chain combines TRBV27 with TRBJ2-1; 9 positions match TRBD1. From germline, CDR1 is MNHEY and CDR2 SMNVEV (reference sequence). Unmatched junction bases numbered 6, after V lost 6 bases and J lost 3 bases. The length of the CDR3 is 15 residues. The CDR3: CASSPRTGVYNEQFF. CDR3 nucleotides: TGTGCCAGCAGCCCTCGGACAGGGGTCTACAATGAGCAGTTCTTC.

This clonotype was observed a few times. The chain has TRBV7-2 and TRBJ2-5, with D possibly being TRBD2 (5 bases). V dropped 1 base and J dropped 5 bases, with 11 bases sitting between them. The germline V gene encodes CDR1 SGHTA and CDR2 FQGNSA. The CDR3 extends over 14 amino acids. CDR3 residues: CASSLVEGAETQYF. CDR3 sequence (DNA): TGTGCCAGCAGCTTAGTAGAGGGTGCGGAGACCCAGTACTTC. The full variable domain, with the rest looked up from reference TRBV7-2 and TRBJ2-5, is GAGVSQSPSNKVTEKGKDVELRCDPISGHTALYWYRQSLGQGLEFLIYFQGNSAPDKSGLPSDRFSAERTGGSVSTLTIQRTQQEDSAVYLCASSLVEGAETQYFGPGTRLLVL.

Only a few counts were recorded for this clonotype. This chain links TRBV9 with TRBJ2-1; no reliable D call. The CDR3 has 14 amino acids. Germline V gene lookup returns CDR1 SGDLS and CDR2 YYNGEE. V was pared by 0 bases and J by 9 bases, with 13 bases between. DNA of the CDR3: TGTGCCAGCAGCGTAGGAACACGGGTTAGTGAGCAGTTCTTC. This sequence encodes CASSVGTRVSEQFF.

This chain links TRBV25-1 with TRBJ1-2; a possible D gene is TRBD1 (5 bases). Trimming cost V 5 bases and J 6 bases, with 16 bases left between them. The CDR3 sequence is 14 residues long. Germline V gives CDR1 MGHDK, CDR2 SYGVNS. The CDR3 region is CASSPSSRVDGYTF. The DNA of the CDR3 is TGTGCCAGCAGTCCTTCGAGCAGGGTGGATGGCTACACCTTC.

There are many counts of this clonotype. The chain links TRBV29-1 to TRBJ2-3, with 7 bases fitting TRBD2. This CDR3 has 14 amino acids. Per germline, CDR1 SQVTM and CDR2 ANQGSEA. Unmatched junction bases numbered 7, after V lost 4 bases and J lost 3 bases. The CDR3 nucleotides read TGCAGCGTTGCTGAGCTAGCGGTTACAGATACGCAGTATTTT. It specifies CSVAELAVTDTQYF.

This chain links TRBV6-1 with TRBJ2-3, with unresolved D. Trimming removed 3 bases from V and 2 bases from J, with 12 bases in between. The germline CDR1 and CDR2 sequences are MNHNS and SASEGT. CDR3 length: 15 amino acids. CDR3 loop: CASSDPGANTDTQYF. In nucleotides, the CDR3 is TGTGCCAGCAGTGATCCCGGCGCGAACACAGATACGCAGTATTTT.

Many counts were recorded for this clonotype. The genes are TRBV6-1 and TRBJ2-1; D unresolved. Germline CDR1 MNHNS, CDR2 SASEGT. V dropped 5 bases and J dropped 8 bases, with 13 bases sitting between them. This CDR3 comprises 13 residues. In DNA form, the CDR3 reads TGTGCCAGCAGTCCCATGGGGTTCGATGAGCAGTTCTTC. Translating it yields CASSPMGFDEQFF.

This clonotype was counted a few times. V is TRBV6-2 or TRBV6-3 and J is TRBJ2-3; perhaps TRBD1 as D (6 bases). With 7 bases removed from V and 1 base from J, the gap between germline ends came to 15 bases. The germline gives CDR1 MNHEY, CDR2 SVGEGT. The CDR3 spans 15 residues. In DNA, the CDR3 is TGTGCCAGCAAAACAACAGGGTTCGGCACAGATACGCAGTATTTT. Translation: CASKTTGFGTDTQYF.

The chain combines TRBV20-1 with TRBJ1-4; D perhaps matches TRBD1 (5 bases). Germline CDR1 and CDR2: DFQATT and SNEGSKA (reference sequence). There are 12 residues in the CDR3. V dropped 6 bases and J dropped 8 bases, with 13 bases sitting between them. The CDR3 coding sequence is TGCAGTGCCCCCATCGGGGCAGAAAAACTGTTTTTT. Its translation: CSAPIGAEKLFF.

The chain employs TRBV7-2 and TRBJ2-1; TRBD2 aligns across 7 bases. This CDR3 contains 15 residues. V shed 0 bases and J 5 bases; nucleotides not matched to a gene: 4. Germline lookup yields CDR1 SGHTA and CDR2 FQGNSA. DNA for the CDR3: TGTGCCAGCAGCTTAGCCGGTCTAGCGGACAATGAGCAGTTCTTC. The encoded protein is CASSLAGLADNEQFF. The entire variable domain, with the rest obtained from reference TRBV7-2 and TRBJ2-1, is as follows: GAGVSQSPSNKVTEKGKDVELRCDPISGHTALYWYRQSLGQGLEFLIYFQGNSAPDKSGLPSDRFSAERTGGSVSTLTIQRTQQEDSAVYLCASSLAGLADNEQFFGPGTRLTVL.